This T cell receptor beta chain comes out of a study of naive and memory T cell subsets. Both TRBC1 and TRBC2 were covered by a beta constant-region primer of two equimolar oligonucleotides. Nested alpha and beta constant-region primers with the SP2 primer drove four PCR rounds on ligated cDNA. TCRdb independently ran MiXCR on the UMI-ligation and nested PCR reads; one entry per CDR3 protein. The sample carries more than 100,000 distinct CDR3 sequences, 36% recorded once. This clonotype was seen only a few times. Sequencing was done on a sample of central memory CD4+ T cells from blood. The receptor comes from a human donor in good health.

In DNA form, the CDR3 reads TGTGCCAGCAGCTTAAACAACTACGAGCAGTACTTC. Residues: CASSLNNYEQYF. The chain carries TRBV7-2 and TRBJ2-7; D is unclear. The length of the CDR3 is 12 residues. Trimming removed 2 bases at V and 3 bases at J, with 5 bases between. From germline, CDR1 is SGHTA and CDR2 FQGNSA.